What follows is one TCR beta chain and its context. The data were taken from a study of blood T cell repertoires in COVID-19. Trimming removed 5 bases at V and 6 bases at J, with 14 bases between. The CDR3 covers 15 residues. The germline CDR1 and CDR2 sequences are MNHNY and SVGAGI (reference sequence). Sequencing was performed with immunoSEQ multiplex PCR; in TCRdb, only in-frame clones are kept and a portion is missing. The sample shows 160,000 or so clones, roughly 90% of them seen only once. Sequenced material: peripheral blood. This clonotype was sampled from a man between 60 and 75 years old with acute or convalescent COVID-19. The V gene is TRBV6-6, the J gene TRBJ1-6, with a weak D call TRBD1 (5 bases). This CDR3 reads CASSLGTAINSPLHF. CDR3 nucleotide sequence: TGTGCCAGCAGTCTCGGGACTGCTATTAATTCACCCCTCCACTTT.